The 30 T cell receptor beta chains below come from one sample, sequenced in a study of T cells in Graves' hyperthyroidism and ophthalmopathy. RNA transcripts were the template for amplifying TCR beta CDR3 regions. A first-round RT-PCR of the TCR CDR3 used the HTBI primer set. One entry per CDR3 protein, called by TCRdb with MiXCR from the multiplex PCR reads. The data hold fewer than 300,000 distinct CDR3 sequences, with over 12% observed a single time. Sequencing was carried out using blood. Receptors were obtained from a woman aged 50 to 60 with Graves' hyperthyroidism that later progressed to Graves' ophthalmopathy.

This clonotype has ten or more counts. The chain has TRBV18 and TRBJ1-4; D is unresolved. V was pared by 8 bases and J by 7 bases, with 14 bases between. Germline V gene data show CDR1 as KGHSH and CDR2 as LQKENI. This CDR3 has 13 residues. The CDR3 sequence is CASQRTVGEKLFF. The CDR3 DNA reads TGTGCCAGCCAACGGACCGTGGGTGAAAAACTGTTTTTT.

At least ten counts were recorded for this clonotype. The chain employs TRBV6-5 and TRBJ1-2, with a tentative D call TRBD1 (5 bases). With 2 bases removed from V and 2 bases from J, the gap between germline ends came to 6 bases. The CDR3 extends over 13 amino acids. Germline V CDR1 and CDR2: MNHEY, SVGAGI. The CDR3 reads CASSYEGNYGYTF. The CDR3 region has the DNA TGTGCCAGCAGTTACGAGGGGAACTATGGCTACACCTTC.

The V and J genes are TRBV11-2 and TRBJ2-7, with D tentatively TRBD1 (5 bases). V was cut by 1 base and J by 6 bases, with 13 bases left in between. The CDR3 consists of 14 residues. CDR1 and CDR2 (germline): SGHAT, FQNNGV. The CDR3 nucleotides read TGTGCCAGCAGCTTAGCTTCAGGGTCGGCCGAGCAGTACTTC. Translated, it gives CASSLASGSAEQYF.

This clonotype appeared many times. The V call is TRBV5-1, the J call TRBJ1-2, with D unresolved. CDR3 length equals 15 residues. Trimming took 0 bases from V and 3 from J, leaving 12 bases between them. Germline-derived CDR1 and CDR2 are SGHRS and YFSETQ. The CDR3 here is CASSLEVGWDYGYTF. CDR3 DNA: TGCGCCAGCAGCTTGGAGGTGGGATGGGACTATGGCTACACCTTC.

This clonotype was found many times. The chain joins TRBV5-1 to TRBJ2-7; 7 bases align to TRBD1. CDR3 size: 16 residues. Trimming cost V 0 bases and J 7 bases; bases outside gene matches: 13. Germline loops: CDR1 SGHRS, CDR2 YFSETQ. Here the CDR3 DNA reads TGCGCCAGCAGCTTGGGGCCCCGACAGGGAGCAGGGGAGCAGTACTTC. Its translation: CASSLGPRQGAGEQYF.

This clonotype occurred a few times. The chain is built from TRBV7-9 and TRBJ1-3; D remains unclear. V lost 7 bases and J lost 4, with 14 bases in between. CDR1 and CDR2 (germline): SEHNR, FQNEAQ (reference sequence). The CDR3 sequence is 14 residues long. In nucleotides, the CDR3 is TGTGCCAGCATCCCGAACGATTCCGGAAACACCATATATTTT. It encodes CASIPNDSGNTIYF. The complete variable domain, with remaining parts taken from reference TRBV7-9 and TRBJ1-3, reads DTGVSQNPRHKITKRGQNVTFRCDPISEHNRLYWYRQTLGQGPEFLTYFQNEAQLEKSRLLSDRFSAERPKGSFSTLEIQRTEQGDSAMYLCASIPNDSGNTIYFGEGSWLTVV.

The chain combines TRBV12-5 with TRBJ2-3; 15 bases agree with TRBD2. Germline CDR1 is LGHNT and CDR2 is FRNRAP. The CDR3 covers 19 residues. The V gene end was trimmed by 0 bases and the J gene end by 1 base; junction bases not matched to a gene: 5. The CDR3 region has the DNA TGTGCTAGTGGTTTGGTTCGGGGACTAGCGGGAGGTCGCACAGATACGCAGTATTTT. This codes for CASGLVRGLAGGRTDTQYF.

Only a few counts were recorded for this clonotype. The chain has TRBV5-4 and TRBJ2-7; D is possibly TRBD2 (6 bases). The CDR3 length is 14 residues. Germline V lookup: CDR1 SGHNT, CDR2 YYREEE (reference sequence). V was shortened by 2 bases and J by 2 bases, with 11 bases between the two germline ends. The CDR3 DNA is TGTGCCAGCAGCTTCCGCGGAGGGGCCTACGAGCAGTACTTC. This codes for CASSFRGGAYEQYF.

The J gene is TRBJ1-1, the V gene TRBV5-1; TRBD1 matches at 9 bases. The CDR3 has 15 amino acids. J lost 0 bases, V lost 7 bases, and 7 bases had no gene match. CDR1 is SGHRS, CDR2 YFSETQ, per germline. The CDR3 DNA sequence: TGCGCCAGCCAAACAGGGGGCGAGATGAACACTGAAGCTTTCTTT. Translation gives CASQTGGEMNTEAFF.

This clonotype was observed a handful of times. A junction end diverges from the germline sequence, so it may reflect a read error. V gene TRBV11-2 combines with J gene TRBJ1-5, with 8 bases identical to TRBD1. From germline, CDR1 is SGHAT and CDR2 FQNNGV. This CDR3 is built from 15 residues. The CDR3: CAGSLDRGRHQPQHF. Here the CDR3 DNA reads TGTGCCGGCAGCTTAGACAGGGGTCGGCATCAGCCCCAGCATTTT.

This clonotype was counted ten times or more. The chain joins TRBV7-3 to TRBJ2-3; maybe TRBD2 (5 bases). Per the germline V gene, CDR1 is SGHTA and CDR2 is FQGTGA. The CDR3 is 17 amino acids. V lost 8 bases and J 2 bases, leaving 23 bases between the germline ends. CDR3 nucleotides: TGTGCCAGCGGCGTAATTGGACTGGGAGACGACACAGATACGCAGTATTTT. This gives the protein CASGVIGLGDDTDTQYF.

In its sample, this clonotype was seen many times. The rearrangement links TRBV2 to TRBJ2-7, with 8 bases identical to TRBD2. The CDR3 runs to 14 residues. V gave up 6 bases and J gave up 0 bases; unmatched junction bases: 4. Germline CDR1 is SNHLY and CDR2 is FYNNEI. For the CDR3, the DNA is TGTGCCAGCAGACCCGGGACTAGCTCCTACGAGCAGTACTTC. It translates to CASRPGTSSYEQYF.

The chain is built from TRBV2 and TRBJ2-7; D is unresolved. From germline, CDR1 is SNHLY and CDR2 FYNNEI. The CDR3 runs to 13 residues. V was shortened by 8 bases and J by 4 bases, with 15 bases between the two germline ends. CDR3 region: CASVGGLGYEQYF. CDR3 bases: TGTGCCAGCGTGGGCGGATTAGGGTACGAGCAGTACTTC.

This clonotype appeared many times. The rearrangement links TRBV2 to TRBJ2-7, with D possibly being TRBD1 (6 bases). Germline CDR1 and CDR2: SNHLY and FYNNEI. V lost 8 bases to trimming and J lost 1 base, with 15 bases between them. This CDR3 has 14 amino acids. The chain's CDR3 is CASLQTGASYEQYF. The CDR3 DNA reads TGTGCCAGCTTACAGACAGGAGCGTCCTACGAGCAGTACTTC.

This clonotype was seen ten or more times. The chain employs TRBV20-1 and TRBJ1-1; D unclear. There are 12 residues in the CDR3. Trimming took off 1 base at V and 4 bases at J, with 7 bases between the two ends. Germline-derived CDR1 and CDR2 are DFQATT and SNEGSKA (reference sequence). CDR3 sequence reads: CSARVSGTEAFF. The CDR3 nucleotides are TGCAGTGCTAGAGTTTCAGGCACTGAAGCTTTCTTT.

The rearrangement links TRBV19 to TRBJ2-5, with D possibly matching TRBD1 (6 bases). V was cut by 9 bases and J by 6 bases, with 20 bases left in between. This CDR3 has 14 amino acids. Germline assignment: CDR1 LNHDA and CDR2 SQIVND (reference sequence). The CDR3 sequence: CASHIRGRVKTQYF. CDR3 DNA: TGTGCCAGCCATATCAGGGGCAGGGTTAAGACCCAGTACTTC.

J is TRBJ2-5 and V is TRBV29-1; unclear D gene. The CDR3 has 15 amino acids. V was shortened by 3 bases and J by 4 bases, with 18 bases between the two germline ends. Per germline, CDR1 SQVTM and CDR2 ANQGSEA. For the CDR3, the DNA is TGCAGCGTTGATTCTCACCTAAGGGCAGGAGAGACCCAGTACTTC. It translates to CSVDSHLRAGETQYF.

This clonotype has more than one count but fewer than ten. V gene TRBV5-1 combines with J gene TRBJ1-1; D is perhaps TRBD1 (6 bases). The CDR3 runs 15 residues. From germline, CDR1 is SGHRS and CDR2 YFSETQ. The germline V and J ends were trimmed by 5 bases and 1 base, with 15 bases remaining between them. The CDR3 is CASSFGQIGNTEAFF. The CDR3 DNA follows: TGCGCCAGCAGTTTCGGACAGATTGGGAACACTGAAGCTTTCTTT.

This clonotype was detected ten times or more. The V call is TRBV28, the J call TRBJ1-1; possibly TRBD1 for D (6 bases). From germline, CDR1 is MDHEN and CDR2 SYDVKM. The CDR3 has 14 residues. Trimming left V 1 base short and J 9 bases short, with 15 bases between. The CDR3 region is CASSLSPGQPKAFF. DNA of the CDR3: TGTGCCAGCAGTTTATCCCCCGGACAGCCTAAAGCTTTCTTT. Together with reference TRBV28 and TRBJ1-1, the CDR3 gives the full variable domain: DVKVTQSSRYLVKRTGEKVFLECVQDMDHENMFWYRQDPGLGLRLIYFSYDVKMKEKGDIPEGYSVSREKKERFSLILESASTNQTSMYLCASSLSPGQPKAFFGQGTRLTVV.

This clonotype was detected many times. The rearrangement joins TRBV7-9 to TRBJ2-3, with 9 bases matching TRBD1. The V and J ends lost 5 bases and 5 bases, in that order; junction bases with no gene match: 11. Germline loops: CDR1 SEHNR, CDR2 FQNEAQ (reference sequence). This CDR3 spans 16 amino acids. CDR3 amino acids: CASSLDRGSFGDTQYF. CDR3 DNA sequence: TGTGCCAGCAGCCTAGACAGGGGGTCTTTCGGAGATACGCAGTATTTT.

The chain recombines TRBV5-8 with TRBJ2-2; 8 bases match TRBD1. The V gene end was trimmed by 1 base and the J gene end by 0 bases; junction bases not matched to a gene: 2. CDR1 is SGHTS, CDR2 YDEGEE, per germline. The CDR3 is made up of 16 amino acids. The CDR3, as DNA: TGTGCCAGCAGCTTGAGGACAGGGTCGAACACCGGGGAGCTGTTTTTT. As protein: CASSLRTGSNTGELFF. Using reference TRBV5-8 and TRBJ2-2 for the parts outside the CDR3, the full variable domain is EAGVTQSPTHLIKTRGQQATLRCSPISGHTSVYWYQQALGLGLQFLLWYDEGEERNRGNFPPRFSGRQFPNYSSELNVNALELEDSALYLCASSLRTGSNTGELFFGEGSRLTVL.

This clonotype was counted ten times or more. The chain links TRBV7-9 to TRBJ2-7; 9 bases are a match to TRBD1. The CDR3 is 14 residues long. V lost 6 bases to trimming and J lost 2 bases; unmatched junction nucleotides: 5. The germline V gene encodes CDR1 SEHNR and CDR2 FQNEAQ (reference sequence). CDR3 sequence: CASSGTGLTYEQYF. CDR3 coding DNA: TGTGCCAGCAGTGGGACAGGGCTTACCTACGAGCAGTACTTC.

Here the CDR3 reads CASSRSWWQGNTYNEQFF. Written as DNA, the CDR3 is TGCGCCAGCAGCCGGTCTTGGTGGCAGGGGAACACCTACAATGAGCAGTTCTTC. The chain employs TRBV4-1 and TRBJ2-1; D may be TRBD1 (6 bases). Per germline, CDR1 MGHRA and CDR2 YSYEKL. CDR3 length: 18 amino acids. V was pared by 4 bases and J by 2 bases, with 21 bases between.

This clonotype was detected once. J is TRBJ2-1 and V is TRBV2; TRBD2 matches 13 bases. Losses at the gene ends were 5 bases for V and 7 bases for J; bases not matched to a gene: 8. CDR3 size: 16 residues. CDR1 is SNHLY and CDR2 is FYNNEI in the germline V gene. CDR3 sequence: CASSLTAGLAGNEQFF. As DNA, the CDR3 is TGTGCCAGCAGTCTTACCGCGGGACTAGCGGGAAATGAGCAGTTCTTC.

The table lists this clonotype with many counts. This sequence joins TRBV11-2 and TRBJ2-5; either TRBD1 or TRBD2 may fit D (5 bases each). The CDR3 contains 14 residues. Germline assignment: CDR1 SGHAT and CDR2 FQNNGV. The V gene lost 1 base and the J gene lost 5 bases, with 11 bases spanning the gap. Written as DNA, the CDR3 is TGTGCCAGCAGCTTAGGAGGGGTTGGGGAGACCCAGTACTTC. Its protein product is CASSLGGVGETQYF. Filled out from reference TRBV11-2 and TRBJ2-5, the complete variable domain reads EAGVAQSPRYKIIEKRQSVAFWCNPISGHATLYWYQQILGQGPKLLIQFQNNGVVDDSQLPKDRFSAERLKGVDSTLKIQPAKLEDSAVYLCASSLGGVGETQYFGPGTRLLVL.

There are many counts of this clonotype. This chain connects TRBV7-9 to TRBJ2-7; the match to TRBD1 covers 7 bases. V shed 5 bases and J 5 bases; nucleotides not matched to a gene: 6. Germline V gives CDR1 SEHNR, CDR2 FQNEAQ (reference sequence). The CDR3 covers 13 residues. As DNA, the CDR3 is TGTGCCAGCAGCCCCACAGGGGACCACGAGCAGTACTTC. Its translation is CASSPTGDHEQYF. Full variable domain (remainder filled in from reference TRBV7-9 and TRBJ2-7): DTGVSQNPRHKITKRGQNVTFRCDPISEHNRLYWYRQTLGQGPEFLTYFQNEAQLEKSRLLSDRFSAERPKGSFSTLEIQRTEQGDSAMYLCASSPTGDHEQYFGPGTRLTVT.

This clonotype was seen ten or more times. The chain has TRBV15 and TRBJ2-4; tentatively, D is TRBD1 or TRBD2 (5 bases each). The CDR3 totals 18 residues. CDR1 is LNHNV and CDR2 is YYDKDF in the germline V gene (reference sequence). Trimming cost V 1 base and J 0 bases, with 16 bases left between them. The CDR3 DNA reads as TGTGCCACCAGCAGAGCTCCGGGACGGCTCATAGCCAAAAACATTCAGTACTTC. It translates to CATSRAPGRLIAKNIQYF.

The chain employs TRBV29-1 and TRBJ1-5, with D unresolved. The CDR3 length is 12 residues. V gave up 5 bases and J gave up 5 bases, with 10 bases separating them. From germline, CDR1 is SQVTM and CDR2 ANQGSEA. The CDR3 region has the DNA TGCAGCGTTCCTAGGGAAGATCAGCCCCAGCATTTT. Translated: CSVPREDQPQHF.

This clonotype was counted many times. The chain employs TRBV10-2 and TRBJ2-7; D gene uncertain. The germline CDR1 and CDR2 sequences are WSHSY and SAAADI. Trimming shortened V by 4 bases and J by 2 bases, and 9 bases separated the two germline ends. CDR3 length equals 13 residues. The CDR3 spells CASSGRAAYEQYF. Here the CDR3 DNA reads TGCGCCAGCAGTGGGCGAGCAGCCTACGAGCAGTACTTC.

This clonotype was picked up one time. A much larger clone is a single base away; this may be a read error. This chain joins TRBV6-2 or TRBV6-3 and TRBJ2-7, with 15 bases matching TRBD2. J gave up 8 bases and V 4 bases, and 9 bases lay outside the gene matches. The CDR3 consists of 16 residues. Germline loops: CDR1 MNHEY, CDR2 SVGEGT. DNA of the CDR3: TGTGCCAGCAGTTTGAGGGAGGGACTAGCGGGAGGCAAGCAGTACTTC. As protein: CASSLREGLAGGKQYF.